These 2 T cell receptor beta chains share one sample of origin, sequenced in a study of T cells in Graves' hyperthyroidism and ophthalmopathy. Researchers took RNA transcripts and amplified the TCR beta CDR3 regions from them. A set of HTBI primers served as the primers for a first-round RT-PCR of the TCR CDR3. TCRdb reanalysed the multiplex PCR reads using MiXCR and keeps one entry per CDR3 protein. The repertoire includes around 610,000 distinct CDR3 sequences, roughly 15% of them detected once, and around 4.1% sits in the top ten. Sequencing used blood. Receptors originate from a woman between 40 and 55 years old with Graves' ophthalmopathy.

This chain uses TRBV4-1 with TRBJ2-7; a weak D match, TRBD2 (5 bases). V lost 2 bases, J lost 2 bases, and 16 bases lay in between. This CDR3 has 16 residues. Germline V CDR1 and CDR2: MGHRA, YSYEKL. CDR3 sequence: CASSQLLGDPTYEQYF. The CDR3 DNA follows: TGCGCCAGCAGCCAACTCCTGGGAGATCCCACCTACGAGCAGTACTTC.

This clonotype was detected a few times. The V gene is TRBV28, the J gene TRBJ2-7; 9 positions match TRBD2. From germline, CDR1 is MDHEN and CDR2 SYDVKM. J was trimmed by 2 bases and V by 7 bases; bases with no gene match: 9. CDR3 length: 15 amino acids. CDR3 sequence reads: CASTLSVAGAYEQYF. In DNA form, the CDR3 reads TGTGCCAGCACCTTATCCGTAGCGGGAGCCTACGAGCAGTACTTC.